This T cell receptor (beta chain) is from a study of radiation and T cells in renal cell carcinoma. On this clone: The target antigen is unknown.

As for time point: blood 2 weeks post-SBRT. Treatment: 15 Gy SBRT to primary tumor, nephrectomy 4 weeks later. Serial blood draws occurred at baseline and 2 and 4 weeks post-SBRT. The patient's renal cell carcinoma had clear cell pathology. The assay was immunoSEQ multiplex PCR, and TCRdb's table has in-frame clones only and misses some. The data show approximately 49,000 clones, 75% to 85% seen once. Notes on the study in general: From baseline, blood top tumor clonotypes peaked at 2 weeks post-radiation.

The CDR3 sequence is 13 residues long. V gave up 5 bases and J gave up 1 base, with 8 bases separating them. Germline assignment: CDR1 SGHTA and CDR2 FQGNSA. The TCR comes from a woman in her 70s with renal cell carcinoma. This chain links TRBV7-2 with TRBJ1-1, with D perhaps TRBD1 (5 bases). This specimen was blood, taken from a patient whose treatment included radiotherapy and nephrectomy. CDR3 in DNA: TGTGCCAGCAGCCAGGACACGAACACTGAAGCTTTCTTT. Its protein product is CASSQDTNTEAFF.